This TCR beta chain was sequenced during a study of T cell responses to AZD1222 COVID-19 vaccine. TCRdb's copy holds only in-frame clones and misses some; the assay was immunoSEQ multiplex PCR. The data show 120,000 to 150,000 clones, roughly 91% seen once. The source of this sequence is an adult who received the AZD1222 COVID-19 vaccine. The source material was peripheral blood, sampled 28 days after the second AZD1222 dose.

The CDR3 here is CASSPGDEVSNSPLHF. DNA for the CDR3: TGCGCCAGCAGCCCAGGAGATGAAGTTTCCAATTCACCCCTCCACTTT. V is TRBV5-1 and J is TRBJ1-6; D gene uncertain. This CDR3 is 16 amino acids long. Trimming took off 4 bases at V and 7 bases at J, with 18 bases between the two ends. The germline V gene has CDR1 SGHRS and CDR2 YFSETQ.